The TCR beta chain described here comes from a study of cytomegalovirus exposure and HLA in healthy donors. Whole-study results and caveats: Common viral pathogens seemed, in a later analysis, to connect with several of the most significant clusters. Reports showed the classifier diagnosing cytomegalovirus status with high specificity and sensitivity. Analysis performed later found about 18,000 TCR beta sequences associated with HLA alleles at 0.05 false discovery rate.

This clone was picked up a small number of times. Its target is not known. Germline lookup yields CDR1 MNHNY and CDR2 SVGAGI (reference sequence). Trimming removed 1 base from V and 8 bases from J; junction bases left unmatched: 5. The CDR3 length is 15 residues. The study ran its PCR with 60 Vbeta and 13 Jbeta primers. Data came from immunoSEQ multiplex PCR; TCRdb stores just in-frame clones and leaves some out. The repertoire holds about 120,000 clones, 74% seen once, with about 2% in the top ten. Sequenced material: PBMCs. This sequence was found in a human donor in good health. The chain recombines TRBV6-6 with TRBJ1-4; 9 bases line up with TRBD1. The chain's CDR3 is CASSYYRDRVEKLFF. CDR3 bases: TGTGCCAGCAGTTACTACCGGGACAGGGTAGAAAAACTGTTTTTT.